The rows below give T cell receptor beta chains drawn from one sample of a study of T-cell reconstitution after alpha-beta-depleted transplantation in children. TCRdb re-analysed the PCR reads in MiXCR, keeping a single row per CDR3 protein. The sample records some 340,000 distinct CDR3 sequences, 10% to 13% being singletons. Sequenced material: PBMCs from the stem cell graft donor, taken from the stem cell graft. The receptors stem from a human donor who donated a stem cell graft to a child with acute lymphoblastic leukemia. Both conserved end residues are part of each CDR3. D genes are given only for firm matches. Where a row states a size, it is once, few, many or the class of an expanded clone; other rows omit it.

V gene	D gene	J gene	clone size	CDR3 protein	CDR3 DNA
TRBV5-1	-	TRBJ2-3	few	CASSPPGTRTDTQYF	TGCGCCAGCAGCCCTCCAGGGACCCGCACAGATACGCAGTATTTT
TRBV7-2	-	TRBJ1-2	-	CASSLRRESAVSYTF	TGTGCCAGCAGCTTACGTAGGGAGTCGGCTGTTAGCTACACCTTC
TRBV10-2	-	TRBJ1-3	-	CASSAGLSGNTIYF	TGCGCCAGCAGTGCAGGTCTCTCTGGAAACACCATATATTTT
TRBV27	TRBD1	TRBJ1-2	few	CASSKGQFNYGYTF	TGTGCCAGCTCTAAGGGACAGTTCAACTATGGCTACACCTTC
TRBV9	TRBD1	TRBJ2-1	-	CASSYPTMDRASNEQFF	TGTGCCAGCAGCTACCCAACGATGGACAGGGCCTCCAATGAGCAGTTCTTC
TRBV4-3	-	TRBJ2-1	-	CASSQWTPPYIDEQFF	TGCGCCAGCAGCCAATGGACACCCCCATATATCGATGAGCAGTTCTTC
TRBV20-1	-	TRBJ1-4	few	CSARDTGSANEKLFF	TGCAGTGCTAGAGACACAGGGTCAGCTAATGAAAAACTGTTTTTT
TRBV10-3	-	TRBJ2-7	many	CATGNSYEQYF	TGTGCCACCGGGAACTCCTACGAGCAGTACTTC
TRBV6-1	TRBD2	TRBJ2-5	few	CASRRLTSGTETQYF	TGTGCCAGCAGAAGATTGACTAGCGGGACGGAGACCCAGTACTTC
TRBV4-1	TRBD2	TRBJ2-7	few	CASSQDPGTSGSISYEQYF	TGCGCCAGCAGCCAAGACCCAGGGACTAGCGGGAGCATCTCCTACGAGCAGTACTTC
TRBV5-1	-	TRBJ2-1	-	CASSPGELEQFF	TGCGCCAGCAGCCCTGGTGAGCTTGAGCAGTTCTTC
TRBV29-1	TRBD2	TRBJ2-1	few	CSVVASGRSSSYNEQFF	TGCAGCGTTGTGGCTAGCGGGAGGTCGAGCTCCTACAATGAGCAGTTCTTC
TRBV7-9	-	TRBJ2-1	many	CASSPGTYNEQFF	TGTGCCAGCAGCCCGGGGACCTACAATGAGCAGTTCTTC
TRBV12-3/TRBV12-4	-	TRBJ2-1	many	CASSPADYNEQFF	TGTGCCAGCAGCCCGGCCGATTACAATGAGCAGTTCTTC
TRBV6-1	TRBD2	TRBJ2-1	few	CASSEPGREAREQFF	TGTGCCAGCAGCGAACCGGGGCGGGAGGCCAGGGAGCAGTTCTTC
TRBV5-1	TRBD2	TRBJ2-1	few	CASKGEAGDFYNEQFF	TGCGCCAGCAAGGGGGAAGCGGGAGATTTTTATAATGAGCAGTTCTTC
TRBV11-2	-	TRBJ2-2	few	CASSLDLITGELFF	TGTGCCAGCAGCTTAGATCTCATTACCGGGGAGCTGTTTTTT
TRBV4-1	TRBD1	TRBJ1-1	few	CASSQGTGVNTEAFF	TGCGCCAGCAGCCAGGGTACAGGGGTGAACACTGAAGCTTTCTTT
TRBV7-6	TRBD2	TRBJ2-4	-	CASSLTSGLNIQYF	TGTGCCAGCAGCTTGACTAGCGGGCTAAACATTCAGTACTTC
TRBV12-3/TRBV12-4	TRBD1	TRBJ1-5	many	CASRDRPGEPQHF	TGTGCCAGCAGGGACAGGCCAGGAGAGCCCCAGCATTTT
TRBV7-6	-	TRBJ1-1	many	CASSSPLNTEAFF	TGTGCCAGCAGCTCTCCACTGAACACTGAAGCTTTCTTT
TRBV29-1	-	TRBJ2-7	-	CSVESGNWHEQYF	TGCAGCGTTGAATCCGGGAACTGGCACGAGCAGTACTTC
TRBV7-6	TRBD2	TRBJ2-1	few	CASSLARGDEQFF	TGTGCCAGCAGCTTAGCGCGGGGGGACGAGCAGTTCTTC
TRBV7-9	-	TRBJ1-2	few	CASSIGTRANYGYTF	TGTGCCAGCAGCATCGGGACTCGAGCTAACTATGGCTACACCTTC
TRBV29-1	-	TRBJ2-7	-	CSVEGPSVYEQYF	TGCAGCGTTGAAGGTCCATCTGTCTACGAGCAGTACTTC
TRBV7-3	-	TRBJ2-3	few	CASSLMARQGTDTQYF	TGTGCCAGCAGCTTAATGGCGAGACAGGGCACAGATACGCAGTATTTT
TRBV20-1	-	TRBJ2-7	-	CSARDFGSAFYEQYF	TGCAGTGCTAGAGATTTCGGCAGTGCCTTCTACGAGCAGTACTTC
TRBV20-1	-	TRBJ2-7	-	CSATPPTITRNEQYF	TGCAGTGCTACCCCTCCGACAATTACTAGGAACGAGCAGTACTTC
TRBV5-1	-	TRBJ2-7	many	CASSLTGTMWEQYF	TGCGCCAGCAGCTTGACAGGTACGATGTGGGAGCAGTACTTC
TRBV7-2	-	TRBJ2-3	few	CASSSTGPDTQYF	TGTGCCAGCAGCTCTACTGGTCCAGATACGCAGTATTTT
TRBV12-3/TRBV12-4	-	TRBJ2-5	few	CASITRRGQETQYF	TGTGCCAGCATCACTCGCAGGGGTCAAGAGACCCAGTACTTC
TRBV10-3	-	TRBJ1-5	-	CAISVSDNYSNQPQHF	TGTGCCATCAGTGTAAGCGACAACTATAGCAATCAGCCCCAGCATTTT